One and the same sample provided the 14 T cell receptor beta chains below, sequenced in a study of blood T cell repertoires in COVID-19. Assay used: immunoSEQ multiplex PCR; TCRdb lists only in-frame clones, some missing. Of around 340,000 clones listed, about 86% are singletons. The sample was peripheral blood. The receptors derive from a woman aged 55 to 70 with COVID-19, enrolled during active disease.

This clone was seen once. J is TRBJ1-2 and V is TRBV5-4; 7 positions match TRBD1. V was pared by 2 bases and J by 3 bases, with 4 bases of the junction left unmatched. Germline V gives CDR1 SGHNT, CDR2 YYREEE (reference sequence). The CDR3 has 14 amino acids. The CDR3 loop reads CASSFDRVDYGYTF. CDR3 bases: TGTGCCAGCAGCTTCGACAGGGTTGACTATGGCTACACCTTC.

V is TRBV11-2 and J is TRBJ2-7, with D hard to call. Per the germline V gene, CDR1 is SGHAT and CDR2 is FQNNGV. V gave up 1 base and J gave up 0 bases, with 7 bases separating them. This CDR3 region has 14 residues. In nucleotides, the CDR3 is TGTGCCAGCAGCTTAGGTCCAGACTCCTACGAGCAGTACTTC. Amino acid sequence: CASSLGPDSYEQYF. Combining the CDR3 with reference TRBV11-2 and TRBJ2-7 gives the whole variable domain EAGVAQSPRYKIIEKRQSVAFWCNPISGHATLYWYQQILGQGPKLLIQFQNNGVVDDSQLPKDRFSAERLKGVDSTLKIQPAKLEDSAVYLCASSLGPDSYEQYFGPGTRLTVT.

The rearrangement joins TRBV5-1 to TRBJ2-3; TRBD1 matches at 7 bases. The CDR3 totals 15 residues. With 4 bases clipped from V and 2 bases from J, the junction kept 7 bases outside the gene matches. Germline V gives CDR1 SGHRS, CDR2 YFSETQ. CDR3 sequence: CASSGTVPYTDTQYF. In DNA, the CDR3 is TGCGCCAGCAGCGGGACAGTACCTTACACAGATACGCAGTATTTT.

This clone has just one count. The chain links TRBV27 to TRBJ1-4, with 7 bases fitting TRBD1. Germline values: CDR1 MNHEY, CDR2 SMNVEV (reference sequence). CDR3 length: 15 residues. With V trimmed by 6 bases and J by 4 bases, 8 bases remained unmatched. The CDR3 DNA reads as TGTGCCAGCAGGTTTCCGGGACAGAGTAATGAAAAACTGTTTTTT. It yields the protein CASRFPGQSNEKLFF.

The V and J genes are TRBV11-3 and TRBJ1-2, with 9 bases lining up with TRBD1. CDR1 is SGHNT, CDR2 YENEEA, per germline. The CDR3 length is 14 residues. Trimming cost V 4 bases and J 7 bases; bases outside gene matches: 7. CDR3 sequence (DNA): TGTGCCAGCAGCTCGCTTGGACAGGGGAGTGGCTACACCTTC. Its protein product is CASSSLGQGSGYTF.

This clone came up a few times. The chain links TRBV11-2 to TRBJ1-6; 10 bases are a match to TRBD1. J lost 14 bases, V lost 5 bases, and 18 bases had no gene match. The CDR3 sequence is 17 residues long. Germline values: CDR1 SGHAT, CDR2 FQNNGV. This chain's CDR3 is CASSEDRGRGVFRSLHF. For the CDR3, the DNA is TGTGCCAGCAGCGAAGACAGGGGGCGAGGGGTGTTCCGATCCCTCCACTTT. The full variable domain, rest sourced from reference TRBV11-2 and TRBJ1-6, is EAGVAQSPRYKIIEKRQSVAFWCNPISGHATLYWYQQILGQGPKLLIQFQNNGVVDDSQLPKDRFSAERLKGVDSTLKIQPAKLEDSAVYLCASSEDRGRGVFRSLHFGNGTRLTVT.

This chain links TRBV4-1 with TRBJ1-5; tentatively, D is TRBD1 (5 bases). The germline V gene encodes CDR1 MGHRA and CDR2 YSYEKL. The CDR3 sequence is 13 residues long. The ends were cut back, 2 bases at V and 7 bases at J, with 9 bases in the middle. The CDR3 bases are TGCGCCAGCAGCCAATTAACAGGCCAGCCCCAGCATTTT. This sequence encodes CASSQLTGQPQHF.

V gene TRBV4-1 combines with J gene TRBJ1-2, with no clear D. With 3 bases removed from V and 6 bases from J, the gap between germline ends came to 8 bases. There are 12 residues in the CDR3. CDR1 is MGHRA, CDR2 YSYEKL, per germline. This CDR3 is CASSHFYNGYTF. As DNA, the CDR3 is TGCGCCAGCAGCCATTTTTATAATGGCTACACCTTC.

This rearrangement joins TRBV18 to TRBJ2-4; tentative D call: TRBD1 (6 bases). The CDR3 totals 18 residues. V gave up 0 bases and J gave up 1 base, with 16 bases separating them. Germline CDR1 is KGHSH and CDR2 is LQKENI. CDR3 DNA: TGTGCCAGCTCACCACCTTACGGACAGAGTGGGGCCAAAAACATTCAGTACTTC. Amino acid sequence: CASSPPYGQSGAKNIQYF.

This rearrangement joins TRBV19 to TRBJ1-5, with TRBD1 identical over 12 bases. The CDR3 covers 14 residues. The germline CDR1 and CDR2 sequences are LNHDA and SQIVND (reference sequence). V lost 11 bases and J lost 6; bases outside the gene matches: 8. The CDR3 protein is CASRDRGPGQPQHF. In DNA form, the CDR3 reads TGTGCCTCCAGGGACAGGGGGCCGGGTCAGCCCCAGCATTTT.

The genes are TRBV7-6 and TRBJ2-1, with 11 bases aligning to TRBD2. The V gene's germline CDR1 is SGHVS and CDR2 FNYEAQ. This CDR3 spans 15 amino acids. The ends lost 6 bases at V and 5 bases at J; junction bases unmatched: 6. The CDR3 reads CASRVGTSGHNEQFF. The CDR3 DNA reads TGTGCCAGCAGAGTCGGGACTAGCGGACACAATGAGCAGTTCTTC.

The V gene is TRBV13, the J gene TRBJ2-7; TRBD2 matches at 8 bases. Germline CDR1 and CDR2: PRHDT and FYEKMQ (reference sequence). There are 14 residues in the CDR3. The J segment lost 4 bases and the V segment lost 2 bases, leaving 4 bases of the junction unmatched. CDR3 sequence: CASSLLGGRYEQYF. Written as DNA, the CDR3 is TGTGCCAGCAGCTTATTGGGCGGGAGGTACGAGCAGTACTTC. The entire variable domain, with the rest obtained from reference TRBV13 and TRBJ2-7, is as follows: AAGVIQSPRHLIKEKRETATLKCYPIPRHDTVYWYQQGPGQDPQFLISFYEKMQSDKGSIPDRFSAQQFSDYHSELNMSSLELGDSALYFCASSLLGGRYEQYFGPGTRLTVT.

A word on this clone: The same CDR3 can be traced to other DNA sequences in this sample. The chain recombines TRBV27 with TRBJ1-2, with 7 bases aligning to TRBD1. Per the germline V gene, CDR1 is MNHEY and CDR2 is SMNVEV (reference sequence). CDR3 length equals 13 residues. Trimming cost V 5 bases and J 8 bases; bases outside gene matches: 8. The CDR3 sequence is CASSPRTGYGYTF. The CDR3 DNA follows: TGTGCCAGCAGTCCGAGGACAGGATACGGCTACACCTTC.

This sequence joins TRBV20-1 and TRBJ2-7; 7 bases agree with TRBD1. The CDR3 covers 11 residues. Trimming at V came to 5 bases and at J to 2 bases, leaving 0 bases not matched to a gene. CDR1 DFQATT and CDR2 SNEGSKA come from the germline V gene (reference sequence). The CDR3 region is CSAGTAYEQYF. CDR3 DNA sequence: TGCAGTGCTGGGACAGCCTACGAGCAGTACTTC.